The 3 T cell receptor beta chains below come from one sample, sequenced in a study of T cells after yellow fever vaccination (dated by TCRdb to the late 2010s). The library was produced with 5' RACE. The instrument was an Illumina NovaSeq 6000. TCRdb reprocessing: public reads trimmed at Q25 with fastp, clones called with MiXCR, in-frame beta chains kept. Rows matching on CDR3 protein sequence are summarized as one entry with the most common DNA and genes. The sample data list some 240,000 distinct CDR3 sequences, and less than 3.5% of these were observed just once. Jointly, the top ten make up 2.5% to 3.5% of the sample. What the treatment or condition label conveys for this sample: live attenuated yellow fever vaccine strain. This sample comprised CD4+ T cells sorted from PBMCs, obtained 10 days after the yellow fever booster vaccination. The source of these receptors is a man aged 18-30 years who received the YFV17D yellow fever vaccine.

This clonotype was seen a few times. The rearrangement links TRBV20-1 to TRBJ1-1, with 10 bases lining up with TRBD1. J lost 4 bases, V lost 6 bases, and 5 bases had no gene match. This CDR3 spans 13 amino acids. Germline CDR1 DFQATT, CDR2 SNEGSKA (reference sequence). In DNA, the CDR3 is TGCAGTGCAACGGGACAGGGGATCACTGAAGCTTTCTTT. It is translated as CSATGQGITEAFF.

This clonotype was observed a handful of times. This rearrangement joins TRBV29-1 to TRBJ1-2, with D unclear. The V and J ends lost 2 bases and 8 bases respectively, with 15 bases between them. This CDR3 has 13 amino acids. The germline CDR1 and CDR2 sequences are SQVTM and ANQGSEA. CDR3 nucleotide sequence: TGCAGCGTTGAAAACCCCACCTCCGACGGCTACACCTTC. This codes for CSVENPTSDGYTF.

This clonotype was found many times. The chain combines TRBV5-1 with TRBJ2-2; maybe TRBD2 (6 bases). The CDR3 sequence is 15 residues long. CDR1 and CDR2 (germline): SGHRS, YFSETQ. Trimming shortened V by 2 bases and J by 4 bases, and 12 bases separated the two germline ends. Here the CDR3 reads CASSFREPGTGELFF. The CDR3 DNA follows: TGCGCCAGCAGCTTTCGGGAGCCGGGCACCGGGGAGCTGTTTTTT.